This entry lists 22 T cell receptor beta chains sequenced from one sample in a study of shared clonotypes between healthy human individuals. TCRdb's table, derived via immunoSEQ multiplex PCR, lists solely in-frame clones and lacks some. The profile shows approximately 740,000 clones, under 80% of them singletons. The source material was memory CD4+ T cells sorted from blood. Specified subset: CD45RA-negative fraction. Receptors originate from a woman aged 25 to 39 in good health.

The chain joins TRBV30 to TRBJ1-2; D is unresolved. The length of the CDR3 is 11 residues. V lost 4 bases, J lost 2 bases, and 5 bases lay in between. CDR1 is GTSNPN and CDR2 is SVGIG in the germline V gene (reference sequence). The CDR3 region has the DNA TGTGCCTGGAATGGGAACTATGGCTACACCTTC. Its protein product is CAWNGNYGYTF.

This chain uses TRBV7-8 with TRBJ2-2, with D uncertain. Germline assignment: CDR1 SGHVS and CDR2 FQNEAQ. V was shortened by 5 bases and J by 0 bases, with 10 bases between the two germline ends. CDR3 size: 15 residues. This CDR3 is CASSRGPSNTGELFF. CDR3 in DNA: TGTGCCAGCAGCCGAGGACCCTCGAACACCGGGGAGCTGTTTTTT.

The chain recombines TRBV5-1 with TRBJ2-1, with D possibly being TRBD1 or TRBD2 (5 bases each). With 4 bases removed from V and 3 bases from J, the gap between germline ends came to 14 bases. CDR3 length: 15 amino acids. Per the germline V gene, CDR1 is SGHRS and CDR2 is YFSETQ. As DNA, the CDR3 is TGCGCCAGCAGCGCAGACAGTGGGGGCTACAATGAGCAGTTCTTC. It encodes CASSADSGGYNEQFF.

J is TRBJ2-1 and V is TRBV27; D ambiguous. The CDR3 spans 15 residues. The ends were cut back, 5 bases at V and 2 bases at J, with 13 bases in the middle. Germline V gene lookup returns CDR1 MNHEY and CDR2 SMNVEV (reference sequence). The CDR3 here is CASSQTPTAYNEQFF. CDR3 coding DNA: TGTGCCAGCAGTCAGACCCCCACGGCCTACAATGAGCAGTTCTTC.

Remarks on this clone: This sample includes further DNA sequences coding for the same CDR3. The genes are TRBV5-1 and TRBJ1-4; 8 bases agree with TRBD1. CDR1 and CDR2 (germline): SGHRS, YFSETQ. V lost 0 bases to trimming and J lost 5 bases; unmatched junction nucleotides: 3. This CDR3 comprises 15 residues. The DNA of the CDR3 is TGCGCCAGCAGCTTGGAGGGGACAGGAAATGAAAAACTGTTTTTT. Translation gives CASSLEGTGNEKLFF.

The chain has TRBV28 and TRBJ2-3, with 7 positions matching TRBD1. The CDR3 extends over 14 amino acids. With V trimmed by 7 bases and J by 4 bases, 8 bases remained unmatched. In germline, CDR1 is MDHEN, CDR2 SYDVKM. DNA of the CDR3: TGTGCCAGCAATCTTAGACAGGGAGCAGATACGCAGTATTTT. It is translated as CASNLRQGADTQYF.

The chain couples TRBV6-5 to TRBJ1-5; TRBD1 is a possible D gene (6 bases). V was clipped by 4 bases and J by 3 bases, with 10 bases between them. The CDR3 has 14 amino acids. Germline V gene lookup returns CDR1 MNHEY and CDR2 SVGAGI. The CDR3 is CASSFNRVNQPQHF. The CDR3 coding sequence is TGTGCCAGCAGTTTCAACAGGGTCAATCAGCCCCAGCATTTT.

The chain links TRBV14 to TRBJ1-3; no reliable D call. This CDR3 has 15 residues. Trimming took off 4 bases at V and 0 bases at J, with 10 bases between the two ends. Per the germline V gene, CDR1 is SGHDN and CDR2 is FVKESK. CDR3 sequence (DNA): TGTGCCAGCAGCCGGACGGTCAGCTCTGGAAACACCATATATTTT. Translated, it gives CASSRTVSSGNTIYF.

This clone was found a few times. V usage is TRBV7-2 and J usage is TRBJ2-3, with 7 bases identical to TRBD1. V was clipped by 6 bases and J by 2 bases; unmatched bases: 8. This CDR3 spans 15 amino acids. Germline V gives CDR1 SGHTA, CDR2 FQGNSA. CDR3 amino acids: CASRSGQIFTDTQYF. The DNA of the CDR3 is TGTGCCAGCAGATCGGGACAGATCTTCACAGATACGCAGTATTTT.

CDR3 sequence reads: CATRGGDEKLFF. Written as DNA, the CDR3 is TGTGCCACCAGGGGGGGCGATGAAAAACTGTTTTTT. The rearrangement joins TRBV15 to TRBJ1-4; D may be TRBD1 (6 bases). The CDR3 runs to 12 residues. V lost 6 bases and J lost 6, with 8 bases in between. The germline V gene has CDR1 LNHNV and CDR2 YYDKDF (reference sequence).

The chain is built from TRBV27 and TRBJ2-7, with D possibly TRBD1 on 6 matching bases. Germline V gives CDR1 MNHEY, CDR2 SMNVEV (reference sequence). V dropped 8 bases and J dropped 2 bases, with 22 bases sitting between them. The CDR3 covers 16 residues. CDR3 amino acids: CASRAGDATAPYEQYF. CDR3 in DNA: TGTGCCAGCCGAGCAGGGGATGCAACGGCCCCCTACGAGCAGTACTTC.

In DNA, the CDR3 is TGTGCCAGCAGTTTGACGGGGGATTGGGAAAAACTGTTTTTT. As protein: CASSLTGDWEKLFF. This chain links TRBV28 with TRBJ1-4; D possibly corresponds to TRBD1 (5 bases). CDR1 MDHEN and CDR2 SYDVKM come from the germline V gene. CDR3 length: 14 amino acids. Deletions cut 3 bases from V and 8 bases from J, with 13 bases between.

The chain carries TRBV5-1 and TRBJ2-3; 8 nucleotides agree with TRBD1. Per germline, CDR1 SGHRS and CDR2 YFSETQ. The CDR3 has 18 residues. V dropped 4 bases and J dropped 6; count of bases not matched to a gene: 19. In DNA, the CDR3 is TGCGCCAGCAGCCAAGGACAGGGCTCTGTCCGGGCCTCGGATACGCAGTATTTT. Translating gives CASSQGQGSVRASDTQYF.

The CDR3: CASRSGTGYYNEQFF. The CDR3 bases are TGTGCCAGCAGATCCGGGACAGGGTATTACAATGAGCAGTTCTTC. This chain joins TRBV11-2 and TRBJ2-1; 9 bases fit TRBD1. CDR1 SGHAT and CDR2 FQNNGV come from the germline V gene. CDR3 length equals 15 residues. V lost 6 bases to trimming and J lost 4 bases; unmatched junction nucleotides: 7.

V and J are TRBV9 and TRBJ2-1; 8 bases fit TRBD2. The V gene end was trimmed by 2 bases and the J gene end by 8 bases; junction bases not matched to a gene: 12. This CDR3 has 16 residues. Germline V gene data show CDR1 as SGDLS and CDR2 as YYNGEE. The CDR3 nucleotides read TGTGCCAGCAGCGTGGGATTAGCGGGATTGAGTGATGAGCAGTTCTTC. It encodes CASSVGLAGLSDEQFF.

The chain combines TRBV7-8 with TRBJ1-5; D unresolved. Germline V gene data show CDR1 as SGHVS and CDR2 as FQNEAQ. Trimming took 1 base from V and 7 from J, leaving 11 bases between them. The CDR3 consists of 14 residues. This CDR3 reads CASSLDRRRQPQHF. DNA for the CDR3: TGTGCCAGCAGCTTAGATCGGAGGCGCCAGCCCCAGCATTTT.

V gene TRBV19 combines with J gene TRBJ1-1, with TRBD1 matching 7 bases. V lost 8 bases to trimming and J lost 3 bases; unmatched junction nucleotides: 6. There are 13 residues in the CDR3. Germline V gene lookup returns CDR1 LNHDA and CDR2 SQIVND (reference sequence). CDR3 bases: TGTGCCAGTGCTGGACAGGCCTACACTGAAGCTTTCTTT. This gives the protein CASAGQAYTEAFF.

The chain combines TRBV27 with TRBJ2-5; D is ambiguous. CDR1 is MNHEY, CDR2 SMNVEV, per germline (reference sequence). The CDR3 spans 13 residues. Trimming removed 6 bases at V and 3 bases at J, with 11 bases between. CDR3 loop: CASSRLGKETQYF. CDR3 nucleotide sequence: TGTGCCAGCAGCCGACTGGGGAAAGAGACCCAGTACTTC.

This clone was detected a few times. The chain couples TRBV6-6 to TRBJ1-3; tentatively, D is TRBD1 (6 bases). From germline, CDR1 is MNHNY and CDR2 SVGAGI (reference sequence). V lost 5 bases to trimming and J lost 4 bases, with 18 bases between them. This CDR3 spans 16 amino acids. In DNA form, the CDR3 reads TGTGCCAGCAGTAAGACAGGTCTGCCCGTCGGAAACACCATATATTTT. It yields the protein CASSKTGLPVGNTIYF.

Only one count was recorded for this clone. The chain couples TRBV28 to TRBJ2-3; D remains ambiguous. V lost 7 bases and J 0 bases, leaving 8 bases between the germline ends. The CDR3 totals 13 residues. Germline lookup yields CDR1 MDHEN and CDR2 SYDVKM. The CDR3 loop reads CASTVLSTDTQYF. Here the CDR3 DNA reads TGTGCCAGCACCGTACTCAGCACAGATACGCAGTATTTT.

The chain combines TRBV9 with TRBJ2-5, with D possibly TRBD2 on 6 matching bases. Germline CDR1 reads SGDLS; CDR2 reads YYNGEE. V was trimmed by 1 base and J by 6 bases, leaving 13 bases between them. This CDR3 region has 14 residues. The DNA of the CDR3 is TGTGCCAGCAGCGTAACTGGAGGGAGTCAGACCCAGTACTTC. Protein sequence: CASSVTGGSQTQYF.

Concerning this clone: A much larger clone differs by one base, so this may be a read error. The J gene is TRBJ1-4, the V gene TRBV20-1, with unresolved D. This CDR3 has 11 residues. Trimming cost V 0 bases and J 8 bases, with 4 bases left between them. Looked up from germline, CDR1 is DFQATT and CDR2 is SNEGSKA (reference sequence). In nucleotides, the CDR3 is TGCAGTGCTAGAGAAGGGGAAAAACTGTTTTTT. It specifies CSAREGEKLFF.